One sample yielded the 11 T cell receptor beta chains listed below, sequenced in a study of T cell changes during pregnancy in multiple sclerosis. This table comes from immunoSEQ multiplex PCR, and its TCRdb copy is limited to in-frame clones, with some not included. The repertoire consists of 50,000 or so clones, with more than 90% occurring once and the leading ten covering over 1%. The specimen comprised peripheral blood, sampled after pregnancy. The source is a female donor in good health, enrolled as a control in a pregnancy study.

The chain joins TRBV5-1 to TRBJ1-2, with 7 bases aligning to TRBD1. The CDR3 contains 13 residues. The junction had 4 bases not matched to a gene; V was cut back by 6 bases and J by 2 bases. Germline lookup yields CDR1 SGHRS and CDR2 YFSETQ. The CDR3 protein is CASTDRVNYGYTF. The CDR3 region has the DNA TGCGCCAGCACCGACAGGGTAAACTATGGCTACACCTTC.

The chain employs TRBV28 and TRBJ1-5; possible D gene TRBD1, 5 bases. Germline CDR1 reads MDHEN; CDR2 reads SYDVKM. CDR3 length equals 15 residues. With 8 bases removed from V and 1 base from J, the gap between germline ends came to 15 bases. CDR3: CASALQVGSNQPQHF. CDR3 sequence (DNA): TGTGCCAGCGCCTTACAGGTAGGGAGCAATCAGCCCCAGCATTTT.

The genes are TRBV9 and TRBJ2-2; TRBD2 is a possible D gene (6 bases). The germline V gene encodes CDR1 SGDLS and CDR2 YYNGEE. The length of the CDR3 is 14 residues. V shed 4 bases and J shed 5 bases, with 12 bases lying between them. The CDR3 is CASSPSLATGELFF. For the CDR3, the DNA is TGTGCCAGCAGCCCCTCTCTAGCGACCGGGGAGCTGTTTTTT.

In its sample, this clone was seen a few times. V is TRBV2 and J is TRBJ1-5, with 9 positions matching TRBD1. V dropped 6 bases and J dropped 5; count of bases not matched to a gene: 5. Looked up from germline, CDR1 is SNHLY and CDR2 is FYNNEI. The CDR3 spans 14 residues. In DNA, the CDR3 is TGTGCCAGCAGCCAGGACAGGGGATATCAGCCCCAGCATTTT. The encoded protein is CASSQDRGYQPQHF.

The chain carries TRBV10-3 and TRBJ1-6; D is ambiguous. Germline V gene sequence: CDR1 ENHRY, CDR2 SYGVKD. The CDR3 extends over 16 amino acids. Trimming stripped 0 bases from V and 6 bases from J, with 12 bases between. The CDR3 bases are TGTGCCATCAGTGAGTCGGCGCCGGAGAGTAATTCACCCCTCCACTTT. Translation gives CAISESAPESNSPLHF.

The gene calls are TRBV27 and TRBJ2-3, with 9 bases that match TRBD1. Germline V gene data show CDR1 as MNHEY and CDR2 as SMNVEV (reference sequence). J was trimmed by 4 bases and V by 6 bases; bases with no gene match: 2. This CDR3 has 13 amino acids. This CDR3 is CASRRQGADTQYF. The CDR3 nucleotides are TGTGCCAGCAGACGACAGGGGGCAGATACGCAGTATTTT.

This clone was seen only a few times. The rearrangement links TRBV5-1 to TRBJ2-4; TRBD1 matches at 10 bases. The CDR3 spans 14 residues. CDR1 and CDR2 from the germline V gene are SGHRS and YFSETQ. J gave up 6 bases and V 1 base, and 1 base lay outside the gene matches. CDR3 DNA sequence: TGCGCCAGCAGCTTGAGGACAGGGGGAAACATTCAGTACTTC. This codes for CASSLRTGGNIQYF.

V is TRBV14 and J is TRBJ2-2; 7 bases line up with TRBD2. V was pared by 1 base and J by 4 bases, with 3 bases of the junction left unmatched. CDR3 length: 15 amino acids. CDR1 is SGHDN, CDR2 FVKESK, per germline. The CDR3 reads CASSQAIAGTGELFF. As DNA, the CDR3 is TGTGCCAGCAGCCAAGCTATAGCGGGCACCGGGGAGCTGTTTTTT.

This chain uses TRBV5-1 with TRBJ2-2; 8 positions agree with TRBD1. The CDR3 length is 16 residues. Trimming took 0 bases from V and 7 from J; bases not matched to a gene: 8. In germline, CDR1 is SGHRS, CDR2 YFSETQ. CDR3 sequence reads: CASSLAVGQGDGELFF. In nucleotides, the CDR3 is TGCGCCAGCAGCTTGGCCGTAGGACAGGGCGACGGGGAGCTGTTTTTT.

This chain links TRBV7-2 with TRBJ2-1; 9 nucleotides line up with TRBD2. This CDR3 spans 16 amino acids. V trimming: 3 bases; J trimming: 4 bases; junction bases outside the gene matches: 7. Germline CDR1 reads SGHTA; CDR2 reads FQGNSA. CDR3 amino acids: CASSFRASGVYNEQFF. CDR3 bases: TGTGCCAGCAGCTTTAGGGCTAGCGGGGTGTACAATGAGCAGTTCTTC.

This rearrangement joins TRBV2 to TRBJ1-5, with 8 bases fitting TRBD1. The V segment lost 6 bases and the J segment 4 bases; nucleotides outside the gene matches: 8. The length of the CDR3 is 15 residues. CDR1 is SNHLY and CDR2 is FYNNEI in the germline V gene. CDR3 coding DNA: TGTGCCAGCAGCGCCGACAGGGGAACTAATCAGCCCCAGCATTTT. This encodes CASSADRGTNQPQHF. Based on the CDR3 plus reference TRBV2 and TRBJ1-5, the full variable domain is EPEVTQTPSHQVTQMGQEVILRCVPISNHLYFYWYRQILGQKVEFLVSFYNNEISEKSEIFDDQFSVERPDGSNFTLKIRSTKLEDSAMYFCASSADRGTNQPQHFGDGTRLSIL.